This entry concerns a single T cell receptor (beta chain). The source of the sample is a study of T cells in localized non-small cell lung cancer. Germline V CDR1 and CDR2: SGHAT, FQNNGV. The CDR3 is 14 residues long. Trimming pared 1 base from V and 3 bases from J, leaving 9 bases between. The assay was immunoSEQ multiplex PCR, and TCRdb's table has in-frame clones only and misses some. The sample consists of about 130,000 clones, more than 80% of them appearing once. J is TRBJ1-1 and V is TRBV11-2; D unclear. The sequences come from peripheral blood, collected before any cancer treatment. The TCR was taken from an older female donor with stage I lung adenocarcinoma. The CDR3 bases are TGTGCCAGCAGCTTAGCCCCACGGTACACTGAAGCTTTCTTT. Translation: CASSLAPRYTEAFF.